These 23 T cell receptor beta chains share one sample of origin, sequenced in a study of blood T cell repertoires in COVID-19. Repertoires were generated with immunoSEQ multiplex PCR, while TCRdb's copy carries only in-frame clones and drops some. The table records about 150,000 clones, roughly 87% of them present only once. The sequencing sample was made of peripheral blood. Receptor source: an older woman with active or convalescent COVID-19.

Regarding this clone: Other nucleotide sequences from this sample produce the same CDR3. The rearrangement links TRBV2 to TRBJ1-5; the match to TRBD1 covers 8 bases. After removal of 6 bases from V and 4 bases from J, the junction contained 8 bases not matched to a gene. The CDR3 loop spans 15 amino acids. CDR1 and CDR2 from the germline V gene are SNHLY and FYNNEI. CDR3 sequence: CASRLDRVSNQPQHF. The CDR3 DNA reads TGTGCCAGCAGGTTGGACAGGGTATCGAATCAGCCCCAGCATTTT.

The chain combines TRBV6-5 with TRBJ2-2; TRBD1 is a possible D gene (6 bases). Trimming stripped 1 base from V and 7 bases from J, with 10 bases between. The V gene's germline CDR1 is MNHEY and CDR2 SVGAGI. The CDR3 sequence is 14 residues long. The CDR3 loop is CASSYYRVGGELFF. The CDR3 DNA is TGTGCCAGCAGTTACTACAGGGTGGGCGGGGAGCTGTTTTTT.

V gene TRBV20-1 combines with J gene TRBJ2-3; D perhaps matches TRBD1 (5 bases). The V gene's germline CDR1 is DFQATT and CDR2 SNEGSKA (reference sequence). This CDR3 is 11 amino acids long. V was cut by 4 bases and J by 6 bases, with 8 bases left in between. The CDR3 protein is CSAKRGDTQYF. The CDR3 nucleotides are TGCAGTGCTAAAAGGGGTGATACGCAGTATTTT.

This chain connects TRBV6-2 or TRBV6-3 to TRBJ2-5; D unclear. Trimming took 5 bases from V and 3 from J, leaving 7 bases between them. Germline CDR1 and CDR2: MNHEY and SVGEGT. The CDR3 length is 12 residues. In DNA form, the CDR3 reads TGTGCCAGCAGTGAGAAGAAAGAGACCCAGTACTTC. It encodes CASSEKKETQYF.

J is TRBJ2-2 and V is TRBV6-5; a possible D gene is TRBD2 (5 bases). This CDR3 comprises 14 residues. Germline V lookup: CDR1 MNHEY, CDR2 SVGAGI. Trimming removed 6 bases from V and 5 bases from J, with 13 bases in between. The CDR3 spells CASSLAEGTGELFF. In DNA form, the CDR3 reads TGTGCCAGCAGCCTAGCAGAGGGAACCGGGGAGCTGTTTTTT.

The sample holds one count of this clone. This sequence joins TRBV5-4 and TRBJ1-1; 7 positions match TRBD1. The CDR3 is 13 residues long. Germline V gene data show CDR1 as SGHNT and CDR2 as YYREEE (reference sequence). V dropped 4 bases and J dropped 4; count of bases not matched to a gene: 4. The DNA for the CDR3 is TGTGCCAGCAGCGTACAGGGGAGCACTGAAGCTTTCTTT. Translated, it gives CASSVQGSTEAFF.

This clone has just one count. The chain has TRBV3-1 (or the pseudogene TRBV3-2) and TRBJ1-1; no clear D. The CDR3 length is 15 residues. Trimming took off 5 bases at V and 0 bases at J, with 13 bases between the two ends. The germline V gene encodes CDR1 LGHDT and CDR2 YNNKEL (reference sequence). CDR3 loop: CASSKGLPMNTEAFF. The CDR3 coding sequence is TGTGCCAGCAGCAAAGGGCTCCCCATGAACACTGAAGCTTTCTTT.

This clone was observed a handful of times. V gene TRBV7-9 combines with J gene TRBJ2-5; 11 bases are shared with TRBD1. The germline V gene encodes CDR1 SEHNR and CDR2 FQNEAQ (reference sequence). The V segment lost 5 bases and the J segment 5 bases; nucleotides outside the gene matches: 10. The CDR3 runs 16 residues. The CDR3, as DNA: TGTGCCAGCAGCCCCCCAGGACAGGGGGCTTGGGAGACCCAGTACTTC. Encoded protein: CASSPPGQGAWETQYF.

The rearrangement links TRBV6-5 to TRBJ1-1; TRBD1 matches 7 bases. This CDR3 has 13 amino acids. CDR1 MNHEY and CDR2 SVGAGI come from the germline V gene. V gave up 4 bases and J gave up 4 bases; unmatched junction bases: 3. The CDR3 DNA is TGTGCCAGCAGTTTACAGGGGCCCACTGAAGCTTTCTTT. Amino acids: CASSLQGPTEAFF.

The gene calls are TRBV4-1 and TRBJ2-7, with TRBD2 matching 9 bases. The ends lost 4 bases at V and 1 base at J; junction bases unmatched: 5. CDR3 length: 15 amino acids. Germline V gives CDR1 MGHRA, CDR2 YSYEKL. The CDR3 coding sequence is TGCGCCAGCAGCCTTGGACTAGCGCCTTCCTACGAGCAGTACTTC. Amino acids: CASSLGLAPSYEQYF.

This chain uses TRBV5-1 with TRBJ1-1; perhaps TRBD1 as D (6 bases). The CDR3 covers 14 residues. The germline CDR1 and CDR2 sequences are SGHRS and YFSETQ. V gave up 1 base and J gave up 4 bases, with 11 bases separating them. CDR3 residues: CASSLLDSRTEAFF. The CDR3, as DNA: TGCGCCAGCAGCTTGCTGGACAGCCGCACTGAAGCTTTCTTT.

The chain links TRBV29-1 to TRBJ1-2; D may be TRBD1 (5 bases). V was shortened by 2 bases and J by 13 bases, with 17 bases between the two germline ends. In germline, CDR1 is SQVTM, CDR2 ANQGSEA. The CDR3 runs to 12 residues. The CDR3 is CSVETGRGLGTF. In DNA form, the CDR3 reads TGCAGCGTTGAAACAGGCCGCGGTCTTGGCACCTTC.

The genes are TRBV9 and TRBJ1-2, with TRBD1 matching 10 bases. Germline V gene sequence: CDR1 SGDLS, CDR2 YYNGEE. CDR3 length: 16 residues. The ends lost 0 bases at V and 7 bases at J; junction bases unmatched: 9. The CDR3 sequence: CASSVGQGALSRGYTF. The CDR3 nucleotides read TGTGCCAGCAGCGTAGGACAGGGGGCGCTTTCACGTGGCTACACCTTC. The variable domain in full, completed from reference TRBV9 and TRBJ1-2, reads DSGVTQTPKHLITATGQRVTLRCSPRSGDLSVYWYQQSLDQGLQFLIQYYNGEERAKGNILERFSAQQFPDLHSELNLSSLELGDSALYFCASSVGQGALSRGYTFGSGTRLTVV.

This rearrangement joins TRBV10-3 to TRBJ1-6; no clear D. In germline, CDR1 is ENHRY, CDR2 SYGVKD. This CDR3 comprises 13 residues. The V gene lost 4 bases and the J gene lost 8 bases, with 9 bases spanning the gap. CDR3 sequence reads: CAISVDGDSPLHF. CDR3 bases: TGTGCCATCAGTGTAGATGGAGATTCACCCCTCCACTTT.

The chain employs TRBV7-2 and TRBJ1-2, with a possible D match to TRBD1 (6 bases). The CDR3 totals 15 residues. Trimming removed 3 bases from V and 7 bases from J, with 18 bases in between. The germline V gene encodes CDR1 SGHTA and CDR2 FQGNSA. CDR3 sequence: CASSFSRGGLRGYTF. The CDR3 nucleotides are TGTGCCAGCAGCTTCAGCCGCGGGGGGCTACGTGGCTACACCTTC.

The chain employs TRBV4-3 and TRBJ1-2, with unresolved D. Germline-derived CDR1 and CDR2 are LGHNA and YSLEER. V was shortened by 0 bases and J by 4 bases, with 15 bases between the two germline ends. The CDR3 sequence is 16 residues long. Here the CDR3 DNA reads TGCGCCAGCAGCCAAGATTCCTCAGGCAGGTCCTATGGCTACACCTTC. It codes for CASSQDSSGRSYGYTF.

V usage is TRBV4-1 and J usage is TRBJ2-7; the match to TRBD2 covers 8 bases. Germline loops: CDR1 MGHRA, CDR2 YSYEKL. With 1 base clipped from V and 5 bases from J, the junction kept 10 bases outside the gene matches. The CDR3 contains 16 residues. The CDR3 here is CASSQAPAGDPHEQYF. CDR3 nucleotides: TGCGCCAGCAGCCAAGCTCCAGCGGGGGACCCCCACGAGCAGTACTTC.

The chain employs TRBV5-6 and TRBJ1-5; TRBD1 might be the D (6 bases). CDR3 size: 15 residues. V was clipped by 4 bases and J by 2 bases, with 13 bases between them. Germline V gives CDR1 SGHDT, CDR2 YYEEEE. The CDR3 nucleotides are TGTGCCAGCAGCCTCGGGGCAGGGGGCAATCAGCCCCAGCATTTT. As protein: CASSLGAGGNQPQHF. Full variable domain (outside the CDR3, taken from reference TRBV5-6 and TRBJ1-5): DAGVTQSPTHLIKTRGQQVTLRCSPKSGHDTVSWYQQALGQGPQFIFQYYEEEERQRGNFPDRFSGHQFPNYSSELNVNALLLGDSALYLCASSLGAGGNQPQHFGDGTRLSIL.

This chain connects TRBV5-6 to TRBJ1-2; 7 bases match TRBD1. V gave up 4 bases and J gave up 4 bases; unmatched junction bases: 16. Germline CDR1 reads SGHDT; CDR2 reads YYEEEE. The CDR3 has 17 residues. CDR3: CASSPSNRGGQGYGYTF. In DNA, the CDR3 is TGTGCCAGCAGCCCCTCCAACAGGGGCGGTCAGGGCTATGGCTACACCTTC.

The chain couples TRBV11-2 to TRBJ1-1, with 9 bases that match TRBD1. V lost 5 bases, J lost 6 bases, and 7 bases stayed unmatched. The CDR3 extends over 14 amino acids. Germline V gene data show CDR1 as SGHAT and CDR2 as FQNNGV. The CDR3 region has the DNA TGTGCCAGCAGCGCCCGGGACAGGGCTTCTGAAGCTTTCTTT. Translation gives CASSARDRASEAFF.

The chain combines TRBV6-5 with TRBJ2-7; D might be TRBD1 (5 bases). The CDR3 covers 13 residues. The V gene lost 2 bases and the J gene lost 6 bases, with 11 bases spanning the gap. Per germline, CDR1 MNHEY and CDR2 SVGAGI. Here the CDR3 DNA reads TGTGCCAGCAGTTACCCAGGGAACGTCGAGCAGTACTTC. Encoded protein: CASSYPGNVEQYF.

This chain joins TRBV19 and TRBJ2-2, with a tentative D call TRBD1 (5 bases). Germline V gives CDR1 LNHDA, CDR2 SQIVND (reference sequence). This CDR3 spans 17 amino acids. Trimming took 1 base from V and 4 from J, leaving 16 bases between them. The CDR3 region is CASSIAVGQGSTGELFF. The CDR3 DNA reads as TGTGCCAGTAGTATAGCGGTGGGGCAGGGTAGCACCGGGGAGCTGTTTTTT. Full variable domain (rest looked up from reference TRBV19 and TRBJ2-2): DGGITQSPKYLFRKEGQNVTLSCEQNLNHDAMYWYRQDPGQGLRLIYYSQIVNDFQKGDIAEGYSVSREKKESFPLTVTSAQKNPTAFYLCASSIAVGQGSTGELFFGEGSRLTVL.

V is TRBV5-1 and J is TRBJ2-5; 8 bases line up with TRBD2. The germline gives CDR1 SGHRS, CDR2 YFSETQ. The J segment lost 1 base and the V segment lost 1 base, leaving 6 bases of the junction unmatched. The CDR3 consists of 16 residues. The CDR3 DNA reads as TGCGCCAGCAGCTTGTCGGGGGGGCCTTTCCAAGAGACCCAGTACTTC. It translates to CASSLSGGPFQETQYF.